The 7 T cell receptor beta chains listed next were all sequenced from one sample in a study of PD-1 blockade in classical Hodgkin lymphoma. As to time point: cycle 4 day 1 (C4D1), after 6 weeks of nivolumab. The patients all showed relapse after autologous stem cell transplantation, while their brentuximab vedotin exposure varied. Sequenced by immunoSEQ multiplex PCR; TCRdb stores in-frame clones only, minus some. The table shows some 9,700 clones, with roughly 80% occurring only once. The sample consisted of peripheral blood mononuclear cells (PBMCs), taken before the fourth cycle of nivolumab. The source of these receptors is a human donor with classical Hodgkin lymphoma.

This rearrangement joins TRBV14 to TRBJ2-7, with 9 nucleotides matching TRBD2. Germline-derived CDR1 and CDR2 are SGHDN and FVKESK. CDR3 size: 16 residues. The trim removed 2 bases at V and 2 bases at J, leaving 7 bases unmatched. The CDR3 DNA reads TGTGCCAGCAGCCAAATAGCGGGGGAAGGGACCTACGAGCAGTACTTC. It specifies CASSQIAGEGTYEQYF.

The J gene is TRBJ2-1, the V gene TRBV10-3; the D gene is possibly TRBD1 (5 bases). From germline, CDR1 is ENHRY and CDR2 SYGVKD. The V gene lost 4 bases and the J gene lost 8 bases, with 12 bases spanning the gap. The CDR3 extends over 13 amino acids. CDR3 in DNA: TGTGCCATCAGTGGCACAGGTTTCGATGAGCAGTTCTTC. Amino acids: CAISGTGFDEQFF.

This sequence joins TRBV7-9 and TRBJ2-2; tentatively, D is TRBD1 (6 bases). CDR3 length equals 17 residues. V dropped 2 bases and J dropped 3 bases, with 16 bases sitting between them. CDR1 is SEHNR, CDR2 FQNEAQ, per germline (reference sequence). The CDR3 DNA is TGTGCCAGCAGCTTACGATGGGGTGGGGGCCACACCGGGGAGCTGTTTTTT. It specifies CASSLRWGGGHTGELFF.

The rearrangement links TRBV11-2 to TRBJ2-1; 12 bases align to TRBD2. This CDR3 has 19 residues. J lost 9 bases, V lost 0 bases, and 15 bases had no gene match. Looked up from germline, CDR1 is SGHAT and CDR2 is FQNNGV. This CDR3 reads CASSLEWATSGSRGIEQFF. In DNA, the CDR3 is TGTGCCAGCAGCTTAGAATGGGCGACTAGCGGGAGTAGGGGAATTGAGCAGTTCTTC.

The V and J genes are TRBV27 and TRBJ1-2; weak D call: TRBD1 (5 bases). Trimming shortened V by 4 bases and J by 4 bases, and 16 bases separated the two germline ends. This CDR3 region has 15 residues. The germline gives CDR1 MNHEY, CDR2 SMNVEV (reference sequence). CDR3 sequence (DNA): TGTGCCAGCAGTTCCGGGGCCAGAGGGATCTATGGCTACACCTTC. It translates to CASSSGARGIYGYTF.

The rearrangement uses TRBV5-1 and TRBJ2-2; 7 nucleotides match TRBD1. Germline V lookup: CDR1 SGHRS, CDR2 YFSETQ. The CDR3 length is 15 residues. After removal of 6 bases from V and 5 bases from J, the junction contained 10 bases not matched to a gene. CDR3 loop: CASNPDGTATGELFF. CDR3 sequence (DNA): TGCGCCAGCAACCCGGACGGGACAGCGACCGGGGAGCTGTTTTTT.

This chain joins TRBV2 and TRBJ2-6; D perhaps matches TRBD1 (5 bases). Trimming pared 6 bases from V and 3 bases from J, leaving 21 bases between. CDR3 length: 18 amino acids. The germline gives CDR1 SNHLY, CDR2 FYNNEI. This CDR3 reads CASSRHPRQGSGANVLTF. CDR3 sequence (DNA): TGTGCCAGCAGCAGACACCCCCGCCAGGGTAGTGGGGCCAACGTCCTGACTTTC.